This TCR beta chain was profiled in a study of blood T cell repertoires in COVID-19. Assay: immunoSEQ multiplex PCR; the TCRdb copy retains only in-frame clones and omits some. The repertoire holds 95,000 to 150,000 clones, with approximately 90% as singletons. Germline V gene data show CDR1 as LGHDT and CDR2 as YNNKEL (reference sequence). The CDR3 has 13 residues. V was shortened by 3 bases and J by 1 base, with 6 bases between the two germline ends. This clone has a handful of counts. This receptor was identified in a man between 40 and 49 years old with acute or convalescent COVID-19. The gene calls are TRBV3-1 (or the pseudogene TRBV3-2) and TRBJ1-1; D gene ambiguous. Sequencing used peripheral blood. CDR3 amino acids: CASSHTKNTEAFF. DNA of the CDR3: TGTGCCAGCAGCCACACAAAGAACACTGAAGCTTTCTTT.